The clone carrying this TCR beta chain was seen at least ten times. The sample comes from a study of T cells in Graves' hyperthyroidism and ophthalmopathy. Researchers took RNA transcripts and amplified the TCR beta CDR3 regions from them. The study used the HTBI primer set for a first-round RT-PCR of the TCR CDR3. TCRdb itself ran the multiplex PCR reads through MiXCR, one entry per CDR3 protein. The table lists 310,000 or so distinct CDR3 sequences, about 17% of them singletons, with around 58% in the top ten. Sequencing used blood. The receptor's source is a woman aged 55-70 years with Graves' ophthalmopathy.

CDR3 region: CASSLAGDFSYNEQFF. DNA of the CDR3: TGTGCCAGCAGCTTAGCAGGGGACTTCTCCTACAATGAGCAGTTCTTC. V is TRBV7-9 and J is TRBJ2-1, with D tentatively TRBD2 (6 bases). Looked up from germline, CDR1 is SEHNR and CDR2 is FQNEAQ (reference sequence). V dropped 0 bases and J dropped 0 bases, with 9 bases sitting between them. The CDR3 contains 16 residues.